The clone carrying this TCR beta chain was detected only a few times. What it binds is not known. Germline loops: CDR1 SGDLS, CDR2 YYNGEE. V dropped 4 bases and J dropped 1 base, with 11 bases sitting between them. This CDR3 has 14 residues. This sample is part of a study of cytomegalovirus exposure and HLA in healthy donors. The PCR was carried out with 60 Vbeta primers and 13 Jbeta primers. Produced via immunoSEQ multiplex PCR; TCRdb's table is partial and in-frame only. Of approximately 160,000 clones in the sample, approximately 78% were seen once. The study, taken as a whole, reports: Sequencing depth across donors, presence/absence analyses assumed, was roughly uniform. A few of the chains that were CMV-associated were confirmed in vitro to be specific for CMV antigens. In most subjects, TCR beta sequences reportedly gave accurate predictions of HLA-A and HLA-B alleles. A later analysis linked a missense DCLRE1C variant to TCR beta V- and J-gene trimming.

The sequenced material came from PBMCs. This receptor was identified in a girl aged 2-9 years in good health and CMV-seropositive. The chain is built from TRBV9 and TRBJ1-1, with a tentative D call TRBD1 (6 bases). CDR3 nucleotide sequence: TGTGCCAGCAGCCAGGGAGGGGGGAACACTGAAGCTTTCTTT. Amino acid sequence: CASSQGGGNTEAFF.